Here is one T cell receptor beta chain with its context. A much larger clone is a single base away; this may be a read error. J gave up 7 bases and V 4 bases, and 3 bases lay outside the gene matches. The CDR3 extends over 12 amino acids. CDR1 is SQVTM, CDR2 ANQGSEA, per germline. This sample was included in a study of tumor-infiltrating lymphocytes in primary liver carcinoma. In addition to blood RNA drawn from unsorted whole blood, germline DNA was extracted. The template, roughly 550 ng total RNA, yielded TCR beta cDNA made with a constant-region primer. A slightly modified ARM-PCR protocol with three nested multiplex PCR rounds produced these TCR beta libraries. The first two PCR rounds used TRBV1-TRBV30 forward primers with a C-beta reverse primer, 9 to 10 cycles each. MiXCR, run by TCRdb on the multiplex PCR reads, gives a single entry per CDR3 protein. Of hundreds of thousands of distinct CDR3 sequences listed, approximately 54% were seen once; the top ten hold 17%.

V is TRBV29-1 and J is TRBJ2-2; 7 bases map to TRBD1. The TCR comes from a woman in her 30s with primary liver carcinoma and hepatitis B virus infection. The sample was peripheral blood. The CDR3, as DNA: TGCAGCGTTGTGTCAGGGGGCGGGGAGCTGTTTTTT. The encoded protein is CSVVSGGGELFF.